The 17 T cell receptor beta chains listed next were all sequenced from one sample in a study of T cells expressing NK-cell markers. TCRdb reprocessed the 5' RACE reads; each CDR3 protein has one entry and no DNA is given. The sample is made up of 550,000 to 600,000 distinct CDR3 sequences, and the top ten hold approximately 3.5% of it. Sequences were obtained from blood T cells: a sorted CD56 or NKG2C T cell subset, CD4+ or CD8+ T cells, or bulk PBMC T cells (not recorded which). The origin of the receptors is a man aged 18 to 30 in good health.

The rearrangement joins TRBV5-1 to TRBJ2-7; TCRdb gives TRBD2 as the D gene, but with no DNA this cannot be confirmed. Germline V gene sequence: CDR1 SGHRS, CDR2 YFSETQ. The CDR3 has 15 amino acids. The CDR3 loop reads CASSLDRAHSYEQYF.

The J gene is TRBJ1-5, the V gene TRBV6-1. There are 15 residues in the CDR3. The germline V gene encodes CDR1 MNHNS and CDR2 SASEGT. The CDR3 is CASRDRTATYQPQHF.

This chain connects TRBV27 to TRBJ2-5; TCRdb names TRBD1, which stays unverified in the absence of DNA. The CDR3 is 15 amino acids. CDR1 is MNHEY and CDR2 is SMNVEV in the germline V gene (reference sequence). CDR3 protein: CASSLLGAGLETQYF.

This sequence joins TRBV6-2 or TRBV6-3 and TRBJ2-1; TCRdb's D gene call, TRBD2, goes unchecked for lack of DNA. From germline, CDR1 is MNHEY and CDR2 SVGEGT. The length of the CDR3 is 19 residues. The chain's CDR3 is CASSSPGLAGDRSYNEQFF.

The CDR3: CAIRGSELKSDEQFF. The J gene is TRBJ2-1, the V gene TRBV10-3. CDR3 size: 15 residues. CDR1 is ENHRY, CDR2 SYGVKD, per germline.

The chain links TRBV13 to TRBJ2-1. The CDR3 is made up of 14 amino acids. Germline V CDR1 and CDR2: PRHDT, FYEKMQ (reference sequence). This CDR3 reads CASSLVAHDNEQFF. Full variable domain (remainder filled in from reference TRBV13 and TRBJ2-1): AAGVIQSPRHLIKEKRETATLKCYPIPRHDTVYWYQQGPGQDPQFLISFYEKMQSDKGSIPDRFSAQQFSDYHSELNMSSLELGDSALYFCASSLVAHDNEQFFGPGTRLTVL.

The CDR3 here is CASSLGVVGYTF. The chain has TRBV12-3 or TRBV12-4 and TRBJ1-2. The CDR3 runs 12 residues.

The gene calls are TRBV2 and TRBJ2-1; checking the TCRdb D call of TRBD2 is not possible without DNA. The CDR3 is 17 residues long. Germline CDR1 SNHLY, CDR2 FYNNEI. The CDR3 spells CASSDNQKTLAGNEQFF. The full variable domain, completed using reference TRBV2 and TRBJ2-1, is EPEVTQTPSHQVTQMGQEVILRCVPISNHLYFYWYRQILGQKVEFLVSFYNNEISEKSEIFDDQFSVERPDGSNFTLKIRSTKLEDSAMYFCASSDNQKTLAGNEQFFGPGTRLTVL.

The J gene is TRBJ2-2, the V gene TRBV6-1. Germline values: CDR1 MNHNS, CDR2 SASEGT. This CDR3 contains 15 residues. The CDR3 loop is CASSDWRLNTGELFF.

The chain carries TRBV7-2 and TRBJ2-7; no DNA is available, so the TRBD1 call from TCRdb remains unchecked. The V gene's germline CDR1 is SGHTA and CDR2 FQGNSA. The CDR3 length is 15 residues. Here the CDR3 reads CASSPRTGHYSEQYF.

J is TRBJ1-1 and V is TRBV4-1; TCRdb gives TRBD1 as the D gene, but with no DNA this cannot be confirmed. Looked up from germline, CDR1 is MGHRA and CDR2 is YSYEKL. This CDR3 comprises 14 residues. CDR3 in amino acids: CASSQEGQYTEAFF.

The V call is TRBV7-3, the J call TRBJ2-3. This CDR3 spans 13 amino acids. CDR1 is SGHTA, CDR2 FQGTGA, per germline. CDR3 protein: CASSLSGGDTQYF.

The chain links TRBV15 to TRBJ2-2; TCRdb's D gene call, TRBD2, goes unchecked for lack of DNA. CDR1 and CDR2 (germline): LNHNV, YYDKDF (reference sequence). CDR3 length: 12 residues. The CDR3 loop reads CALGSVAGELFF.

CDR3 residues: CASSVSSSGANVLTF. V gene TRBV12-3 or TRBV12-4 combines with J gene TRBJ2-6. This CDR3 spans 15 amino acids.

The chain joins TRBV9 to TRBJ2-5; the D gene TCRdb calls, TRBD2, cannot be checked with no DNA. In germline, CDR1 is SGDLS, CDR2 YYNGEE. The CDR3 runs to 15 residues. The CDR3 spells CASSAPGLNRETQYF. The full variable domain, completed using reference TRBV9 and TRBJ2-5, is DSGVTQTPKHLITATGQRVTLRCSPRSGDLSVYWYQQSLDQGLQFLIQYYNGEERAKGNILERFSAQQFPDLHSELNLSSLELGDSALYFCASSAPGLNRETQYFGPGTRLLVL.

V usage is TRBV5-1 and J usage is TRBJ2-5; TCRdb names TRBD2, which stays unverified in the absence of DNA. Germline values: CDR1 SGHRS, CDR2 YFSETQ. The CDR3 consists of 15 residues. The CDR3 spells CASSLSSGSRETQYF.

The chain has TRBV12-3 or TRBV12-4 and TRBJ2-1; TCRdb selects TRBD2, and the lack of DNA leaves this call unchecked. The CDR3 spans 14 residues. The CDR3 region is CASSLGLASDEQFF.